The clone carrying this T cell receptor beta chain has only one observation. This entry is derived from a study of technical replicates of blood from a few donors. Assay used: immunoSEQ multiplex PCR; TCRdb lists only in-frame clones, some missing. The sample contains tens of thousands of clones, more than 90% of which appear only once. Sample: T cells isolated from PBMCs. This sequence was found in a human donor in good health.

The CDR3 here is CASSLGTSVSLYEQYF. CDR3 nucleotides: TGCGCCAGCAGCTTGGGGACTAGCGTAAGCCTCTACGAGCAGTACTTC. The V gene is TRBV5-1, the J gene TRBJ2-7, with 9 positions matching TRBD2. The CDR3 runs to 16 residues. V lost 0 bases, J lost 3 bases, and 7 bases stayed unmatched. Germline CDR1 SGHRS, CDR2 YFSETQ.